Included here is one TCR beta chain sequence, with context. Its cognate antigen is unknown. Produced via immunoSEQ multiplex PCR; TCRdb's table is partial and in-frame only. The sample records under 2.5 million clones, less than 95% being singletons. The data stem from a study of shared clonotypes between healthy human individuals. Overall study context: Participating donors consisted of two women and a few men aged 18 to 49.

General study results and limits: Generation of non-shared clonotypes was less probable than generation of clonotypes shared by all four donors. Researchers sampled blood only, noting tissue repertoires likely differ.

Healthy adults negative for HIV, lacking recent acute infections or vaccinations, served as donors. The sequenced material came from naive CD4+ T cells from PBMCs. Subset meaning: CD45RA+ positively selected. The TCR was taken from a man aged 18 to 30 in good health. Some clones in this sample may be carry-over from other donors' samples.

CDR3 residues: CAWGQAYGYTF. CDR3 DNA sequence: TGTGCCTGGGGACAGGCCTATGGCTACACCTTC. The chain has TRBV30 and TRBJ1-2, with TRBD1 matching over 7 bases. J was trimmed by 4 bases and V by 5 bases; bases with no gene match: 1. There are 11 residues in the CDR3. The germline CDR1 and CDR2 sequences are GTSNPN and SVGIG (reference sequence).